This T cell receptor beta chain is drawn from a study of cytotoxic CD8 clonotypes in ibrutinib-treated CLL. V was cut by 2 bases and J by 7 bases, with 11 bases left in between. Germline values: CDR1 MNHEY, CDR2 SVGAGI. The CDR3 is made up of 13 amino acids. TCRdb's copy holds only in-frame clones and misses some; the assay was immunoSEQ multiplex PCR. The sample holds roughly 250,000 clones, 70% seen once. This chain connects TRBV6-5 to TRBJ1-1; D is uncertain. Source: PBMCs, taken after 24 months of ibrutinib treatment. This clonotype was sampled from a human donor with chronic lymphocytic leukemia. The CDR3 DNA is TGTGCCAGCAGTTACGACTTCGGCAGTGAAGCTTTCTTT. This translates into CASSYDFGSEAFF.